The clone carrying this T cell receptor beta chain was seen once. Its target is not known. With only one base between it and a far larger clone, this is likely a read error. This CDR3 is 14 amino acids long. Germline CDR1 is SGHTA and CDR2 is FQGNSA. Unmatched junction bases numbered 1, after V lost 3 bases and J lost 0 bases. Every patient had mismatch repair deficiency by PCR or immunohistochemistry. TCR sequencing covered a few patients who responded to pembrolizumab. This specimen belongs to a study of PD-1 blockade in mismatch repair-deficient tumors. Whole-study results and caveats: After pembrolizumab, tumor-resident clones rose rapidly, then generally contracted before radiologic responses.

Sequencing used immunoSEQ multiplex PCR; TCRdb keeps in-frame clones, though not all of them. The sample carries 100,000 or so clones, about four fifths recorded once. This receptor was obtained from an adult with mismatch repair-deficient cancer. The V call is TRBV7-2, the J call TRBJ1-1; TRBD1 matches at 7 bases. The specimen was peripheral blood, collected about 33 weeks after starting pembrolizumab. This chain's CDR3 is CASSLGQLNTEAFF. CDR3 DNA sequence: TGTGCCAGCAGCTTGGGACAGTTGAACACTGAAGCTTTCTTT.